Presented here are 3 T cell receptor beta chains from one specimen sequenced in a study of neurological immune-mediated disorders. TCRdb recomputed calls from the 5' RACE reads with MiXCR, one row per CDR3 protein. The table lists under 90,000 distinct CDR3 sequences, roughly 3.2% of them singletons, with less than 3% in the top ten. The sample was PBMCs. Every receptor here comes from a woman in her forties or fifties with multiple sclerosis.

This rearrangement joins TRBV6-6 to TRBJ1-2; D gene ambiguous. CDR1 MNHNY and CDR2 SVGAGI come from the germline V gene (reference sequence). The V gene lost 1 base and the J gene lost 12 bases, with 0 bases spanning the gap. The CDR3 consists of 8 residues. The CDR3 protein is CASSYYTF. DNA of the CDR3: TGTGCCAGCAGTTACTACACCTTC.

This clonotype was observed at least ten times. The V call is TRBV5-1, the J call TRBJ1-4, with a tentative D call TRBD1 (6 bases). CDR1 and CDR2 (germline): SGHRS, YFSETQ. The CDR3 contains 14 residues. The V end was cut by 2 bases, the J end by 5 bases, with 10 bases between. The CDR3 sequence: CASSLQGYNEKLFF. The CDR3, as DNA: TGCGCCAGCAGCTTACAGGGATACAATGAAAAACTGTTTTTT. Complete variable domain (other parts from reference TRBV5-1 and TRBJ1-4): KAGVTQTPRYLIKTRGQQVTLSCSPISGHRSVSWYQQTPGQGLQFLFEYFSETQRNKGNFPGRFSGRQFSNSRSEMNVSTLELGDSALYLCASSLQGYNEKLFFGSGTQLSVL.

This clonotype has ten or more counts. The V call is TRBV5-5, the J call TRBJ2-7, with unresolved D. This CDR3 region has 15 residues. Between the trimmed V and J ends, which lost 4 bases and 0 bases, there was a span of 14 bases. Looked up from germline, CDR1 is SGHKS and CDR2 is YYEKEE (reference sequence). The CDR3 loop is CASSPFLWPSYEQYF. For the CDR3, the DNA is TGTGCCAGCAGCCCATTTTTATGGCCCTCCTACGAGCAGTACTTC.